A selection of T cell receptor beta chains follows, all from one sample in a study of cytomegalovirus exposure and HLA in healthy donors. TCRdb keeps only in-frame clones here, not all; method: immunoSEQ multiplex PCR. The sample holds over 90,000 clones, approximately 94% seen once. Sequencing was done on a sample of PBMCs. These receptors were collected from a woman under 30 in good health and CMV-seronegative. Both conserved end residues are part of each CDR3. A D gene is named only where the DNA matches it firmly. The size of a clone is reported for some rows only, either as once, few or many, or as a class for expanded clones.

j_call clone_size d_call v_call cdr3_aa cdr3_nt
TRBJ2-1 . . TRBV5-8 CASSLGGMPYNEQFF TGTGCCAGCAGCTTAGGAGGGATGCCCTACAATGAGCAGTTCTTC
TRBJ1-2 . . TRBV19 CASRKGRGELNYGYTF TGTGCCAGCCGAAAGGGCAGGGGCGAACTTAACTATGGCTACACCTTC
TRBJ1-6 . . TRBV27 CASSLTPPGQGSNSPLHF TGTGCCAGCAGTTTAACCCCCCCTGGCCAGGGCTCTAATTCACCCCTCCACTTT
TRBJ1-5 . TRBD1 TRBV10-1 CASSFRSGTGRDNQPQHF TGCGCCAGCAGCTTTCGATCCGGGACAGGGAGGGACAATCAGCCCCAGCATTTT
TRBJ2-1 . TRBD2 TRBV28 CASSVGLAGNEQFF TGTGCCAGCAGTGTGGGACTAGCGGGGAATGAGCAGTTCTTC
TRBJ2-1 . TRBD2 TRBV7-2 CASSVAGRAYNEQFF TGTGCCAGCAGCGTAGCGGGGAGGGCCTACAATGAGCAGTTCTTC
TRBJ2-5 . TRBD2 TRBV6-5 CASSYDPSGKVETQYF TGTGCCAGCAGTTACGATCCTAGCGGGAAGGTGGAGACCCAGTACTTC
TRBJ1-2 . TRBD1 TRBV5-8 CASSLSPWTGDYGYTF TGTGCCAGCAGCTTGTCCCCGTGGACAGGGGACTATGGCTACACCTTC
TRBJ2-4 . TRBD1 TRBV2 CASNPDRVGAKNIQYF TGTGCCAGCAATCCTGACAGGGTGGGGGCCAAAAACATTCAGTACTTC
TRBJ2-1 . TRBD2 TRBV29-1 CSVEELAGGLSYNEQFF TGCAGCGTTGAAGAACTAGCGGGAGGCCTCTCCTACAATGAGCAGTTCTTC
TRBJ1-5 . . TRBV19 CASSLQGYQPQHF TGTGCCAGTAGCCTACAGGGTTATCAGCCCCAGCATTTT
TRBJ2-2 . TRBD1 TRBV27 CASSIQGILTGELFF TGTGCCAGCTCCATACAGGGGATTTTAACCGGGGAGCTGTTTTTT
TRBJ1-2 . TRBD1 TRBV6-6 CASSSSQGGLPHGYTF TGTGCCAGCAGTTCGAGTCAGGGGGGCCTTCCCCATGGCTACACCTTC
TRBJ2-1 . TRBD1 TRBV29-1 CSVGQGGHNEQFF TGCAGCGTTGGACAGGGGGGACACAATGAGCAGTTCTTC
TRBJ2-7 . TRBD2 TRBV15 CATSRDYLSGDITYEQYF TGTGCCACCAGCAGAGACTACCTTAGCGGGGACATTACCTACGAGCAGTACTTC
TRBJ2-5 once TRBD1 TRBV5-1 CASSLARDSSQETQYF TGCGCCAGCAGCTTGGCCCGGGACAGTTCCCAAGAGACCCAGTACTTC
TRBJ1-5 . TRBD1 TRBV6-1 CASSEKVGQSNQPQHF TGTGCCAGCAGTGAAAAAGTGGGACAGAGCAATCAGCCCCAGCATTTT
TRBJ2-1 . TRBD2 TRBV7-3 CASSSGLAGVEQFF TGTGCCAGCAGCTCAGGACTAGCGGGGGTTGAGCAGTTCTTC
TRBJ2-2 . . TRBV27 CASSLFASAGELFF TGTGCCAGCAGTTTATTTGCGAGCGCCGGGGAGCTGTTTTTT
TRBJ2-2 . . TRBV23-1 CASSHSANTGELFF TGCGCCAGCAGTCATTCGGCGAACACCGGGGAGCTGTTTTTT
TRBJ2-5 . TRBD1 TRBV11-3 CASSLDTGGMETQYF TGTGCCAGCAGCTTAGATACAGGGGGGATGGAGACCCAGTACTTC
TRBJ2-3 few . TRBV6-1 CASVPRGSTDTQYF TGTGCCAGCGTTCCTCGCGGGAGCACAGATACGCAGTATTTT
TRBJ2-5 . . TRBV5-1 CASSGSLLGQETQYF TGCGCCAGCAGCGGAAGTCTACTAGGCCAAGAGACCCAGTACTTC
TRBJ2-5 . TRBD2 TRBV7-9 CASTQLTSGRGEETQYF TGTGCCAGCACCCAACTGACTAGCGGGAGGGGGGAAGAGACCCAGTACTTC
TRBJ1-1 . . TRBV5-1 CASSSQGANTEAFF TGCGCCAGCAGCTCCCAGGGCGCGAACACTGAAGCTTTCTTT
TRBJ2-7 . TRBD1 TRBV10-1 CARWGGQGAYEQYF TGCGCCAGATGGGGTGGGCAGGGGGCTTACGAGCAGTACTTC
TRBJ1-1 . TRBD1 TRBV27 CASSFLQGGGTEAFF TGTGCCAGCAGTTTCCTACAGGGGGGTGGCACTGAAGCTTTCTTT
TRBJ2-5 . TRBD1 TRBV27 CASRRPGQGQTQYF TGTGCCAGCAGACGACCGGGACAGGGCCAGACCCAGTACTTC
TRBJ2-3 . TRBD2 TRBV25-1 CASSFSGGTTDTQYF TGTGCCAGTTCTTTTAGCGGGGGAACCACAGATACGCAGTATTTT
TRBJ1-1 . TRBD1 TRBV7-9 CASSPTGNAEAFF TGTGCCAGCAGCCCGACAGGGAACGCTGAAGCTTTCTTT
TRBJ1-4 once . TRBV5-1 CASSLAGGVGEKLFF TGCGCCAGCAGCTTGGCCGGGGGAGTGGGTGAAAAACTGTTTTTT
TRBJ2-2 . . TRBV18 CASSPRSQVGGELFF TGTGCCAGCTCACCTAGATCGCAGGTCGGCGGGGAGCTGTTTTTT
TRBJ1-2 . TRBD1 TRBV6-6 CASSGQGPSYGYTF TGTGCCAGCAGTGGACAGGGACCGTCCTATGGCTACACCTTC
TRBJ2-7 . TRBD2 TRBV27 CASSRTSGGAYEQYF TGTGCCAGCAGTCGTACTAGCGGAGGGGCTTACGAGCAGTACTTC
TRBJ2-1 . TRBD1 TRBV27 CASSLFREGTGAYNEQFF TGTGCCAGCAGTTTATTTAGGGAGGGGACAGGGGCATACAATGAGCAGTTCTTC
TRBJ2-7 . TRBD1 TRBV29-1 CSVEDKGQSYEQYF TGCAGCGTTGAAGATAAGGGACAGAGCTACGAGCAGTACTTC
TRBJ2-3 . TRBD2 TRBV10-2 CASSDSDRRKAGLADTQYF TGCGCCAGCAGTGATTCGGACCGAAGGAAAGCGGGATTAGCAGATACGCAGTATTTT
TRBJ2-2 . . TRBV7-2 CASRKGGLGELFF TGTGCCAGCCGAAAGGGGGGGCTCGGGGAGCTGTTTTTT
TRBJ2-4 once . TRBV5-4 CASSSGSENIQYF TGTGCCAGCAGCTCAGGCTCGGAAAACATTCAGTACTTC
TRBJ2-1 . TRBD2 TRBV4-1 CASSQVSSGGYNEQFF TGCGCCAGCAGCCAAGTTTCTAGCGGGGGGTACAATGAGCAGTTCTTC
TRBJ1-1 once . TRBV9 CASSVEARAATEAFF TGTGCCAGCAGCGTAGAGGCCAGGGCGGCCACTGAAGCTTTCTTT
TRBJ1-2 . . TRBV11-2 CASNAGFYGYTF TGTGCCAGCAACGCCGGGTTCTATGGCTACACCTTC
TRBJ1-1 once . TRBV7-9 CASSPGGGRATEAFF TGTGCCAGCAGCCCCGGGGGGGGGCGAGCCACTGAAGCTTTCTTT
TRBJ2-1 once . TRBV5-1 CASSLELVVDEQFF TGCGCCAGCAGCTTGGAACTAGTAGTCGATGAGCAGTTCTTC
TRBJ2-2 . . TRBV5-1 CASSPTGQPGELFF TGCGCCAGCAGCCCAACCGGACAGCCCGGGGAGCTGTTTTTT
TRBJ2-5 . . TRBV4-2 CASSQGFSGVRETQYF TGTGCCAGCAGCCAAGGATTTTCGGGGGTGCGAGAGACCCAGTACTTC
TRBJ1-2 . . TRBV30 CAWSVQGPYGYTF TGTGCCTGGAGTGTACAGGGACCCTATGGCTACACCTTC
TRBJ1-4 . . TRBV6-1 CASSEARVGGEKLFF TGTGCCAGCAGTGAAGCCCGGGTAGGCGGTGAAAAACTGTTTTTT
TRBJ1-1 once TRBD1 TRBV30 CAWTQGGGTEAFF TGTGCCTGGACTCAGGGGGGTGGTACTGAAGCTTTCTTT
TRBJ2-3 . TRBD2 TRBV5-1 CASSPREGTQYF TGCGCCAGCAGCCCGAGGGAGGGGACGCAGTATTTT
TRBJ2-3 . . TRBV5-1 CASSAEATSTDTQYF TGCGCCAGCAGTGCGGAAGCGACTAGCACAGATACGCAGTATTTT
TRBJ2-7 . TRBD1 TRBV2 CASRAQGAHEQYF TGTGCCAGCAGGGCACAGGGGGCTCACGAGCAGTACTTC
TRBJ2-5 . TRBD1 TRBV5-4 CASSRDRGTETQYF TGTGCCAGCAGCCGGGACAGGGGGACGGAGACCCAGTACTTC